Listed below are T cell receptor beta chains from one sample, sequenced in a study of blood T cell repertoires in COVID-19. The table came from immunoSEQ multiplex PCR; TCRdb's copy has only in-frame clones and leaves some out. The sample shows some 200,000 clones, roughly 86% of them seen only once. The sample consisted of peripheral blood. The receptors derive from a man in his 70s with acute or convalescent COVID-19. The CDR3 runs from the conserved cysteine through the conserved F or W. D genes are given only for firm matches. For some rows the clone size is stated as once, few or many, or as a class when expanded; others skip it.

>TRBJ2-2|few|TRBV7-9|TRBD1
CASGDLGQGNTGELFF
TGTGCCAGCGGGGATTTAGGACAGGGGAACACCGGGGAGCTGTTTTTT
>TRBJ2-2|NA|TRBV28|NA
CASSLYRIRGSANTGELFF
TGTGCCAGCAGTTTATATCGGATAAGAGGGAGCGCGAACACCGGGGAGCTGTTTTTT
>TRBJ2-3|NA|TRBV6-6|TRBD2
CASSLSGTSGPTDTQYF
TGTGCCAGCAGTCTTTCCGGGACTAGCGGACCAACAGATACGCAGTATTTT
>TRBJ1-2|NA|TRBV5-1|NA
CASSSTLGNLHGYTF
TGCGCCAGCAGTTCCACTCTCGGGAACCTCCATGGCTACACCTTC
>TRBJ1-1|NA|TRBV18|NA
CASSAATNTEAFF
TGTGCCAGCTCCGCGGCGACGAACACTGAAGCTTTCTTT
>TRBJ2-3|NA|TRBV5-5|TRBD1
CASSLETGDGGTDTQYF
TGTGCCAGCAGCTTGGAGACAGGGGATGGCGGGACAGATACGCAGTATTTT
>TRBJ1-3|medium-sized|TRBV30|NA
CAWSSGQGKNTIYF
TGTGCCTGGAGTTCCGGGCAGGGGAAAAACACCATATATTTT
>TRBJ1-2|NA|TRBV7-8|NA
CASSLALRDGYTF
TGTGCCAGCAGCTTAGCGCTAAGAGATGGCTACACCTTC
>TRBJ2-3|NA|TRBV6-5|TRBD2
CASSYSTSGGDTQYF
TGTGCCAGCAGTTACTCCACTAGCGGGGGAGATACGCAGTATTTT
>TRBJ2-1|NA|TRBV5-4|TRBD2
CASSLPSGEQFF
TGTGCCAGCAGCTTACCTAGCGGAGAGCAGTTCTTC
>TRBJ2-5|NA|TRBV7-2|TRBD2
CASSFNSGGEETQYF
TGTGCCAGCAGCTTCAACAGCGGGGGGGAAGAGACCCAGTACTTC
>TRBJ2-2|NA|TRBV7-3|NA
CASRPPGTNTGELFF
TGTGCCAGCAGACCTCCAGGGACAAACACCGGGGAGCTGTTTTTT
>TRBJ2-1|NA|TRBV5-1|TRBD2
CASSFLPSGRTNEQFF
TGCGCCAGCAGCTTCCTTCCTAGCGGGAGGACGAATGAGCAGTTCTTC
>TRBJ2-7|NA|TRBV11-2|NA
CASSPLGGLGTYEQYF
TGTGCCAGCAGCCCCCTCGGGGGACTGGGAACCTACGAGCAGTACTTC